This T cell receptor (beta chain) was retrieved from a study of shared clonotypes between healthy human individuals. Findings of the study overall: Sequencing depth was expected to influence donor clonotype sharing.

The CDR3 is made up of 15 amino acids. Germline-derived CDR1 and CDR2 are MGHRA and YSYEKL. V dropped 4 bases and J dropped 1 base, with 13 bases sitting between them. Sorted-subset replicate PCRs used 200 ng DNA, about 30,000 T cell genomes. In the original workflow: There were no quality scores in the junction-only immunoSEQ sequences, so filtering differed. Libraries were prepared by immunoSEQ multiplex PCR; TCRdb keeps only in-frame clonotypes and omits some of them. That table furnishes V, J and clone size, whereas the DNA furnished D and trimming. The table includes around 1,100,000 clones, around three quarters detected once. Notes on this clone: What it binds is not known.

The receptor comes from a young man in good health. Some clones in this sample may be carry-over from other donors' samples. This chain links TRBV4-1 with TRBJ1-1, with D tentatively TRBD1 (6 bases). The sample taken for sequencing was memory CD4+ T cells from PBMCs. Noted subset: CD45RA-negative fraction. The CDR3 DNA sequence: TGCGCCAGCAGCCTACAGGGTTTAGGGAACACTGAAGCTTTCTTT. Translation: CASSLQGLGNTEAFF.